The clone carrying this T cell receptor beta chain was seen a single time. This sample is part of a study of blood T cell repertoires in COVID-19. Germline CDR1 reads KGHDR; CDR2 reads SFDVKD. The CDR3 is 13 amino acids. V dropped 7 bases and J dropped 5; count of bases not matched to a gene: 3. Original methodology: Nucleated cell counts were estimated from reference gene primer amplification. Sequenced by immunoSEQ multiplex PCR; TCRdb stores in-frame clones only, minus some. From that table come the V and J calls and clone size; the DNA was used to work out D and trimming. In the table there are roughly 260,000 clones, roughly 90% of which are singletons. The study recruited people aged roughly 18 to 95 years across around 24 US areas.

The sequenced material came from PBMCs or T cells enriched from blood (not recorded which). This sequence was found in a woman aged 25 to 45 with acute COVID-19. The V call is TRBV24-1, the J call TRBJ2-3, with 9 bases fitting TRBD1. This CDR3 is CATSHRGQDTQYF. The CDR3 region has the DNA TGTGCCACCAGCCACAGGGGGCAAGATACGCAGTATTTT.